This T cell receptor (beta chain) was captured by sequencing in a study of beta chain features in type 1 diabetes. Concerning this clone itself: Its antigen is not identified.

As every portion of the isolated RNA was reverse transcribed, the sequencing read expressed TCRB transcripts. TCRdb's copy holds only in-frame clones and misses some; the assay was immunoSEQ multiplex PCR. Of 150,000 to 190,000 clones detected, approximately 10% appear once; the ten largest clones hold more than 0.45%. Only one heparinised blood draw was taken per donor, and its volume averaged about 116 mL. After removal of 5 bases from V and 2 bases from J, the junction contained 6 bases not matched to a gene. Germline lookup yields CDR1 MNHNY and CDR2 SVGAGI (reference sequence). The CDR3 sequence is 15 residues long. Study-wide findings and caveats: TCRB CDR3 length was moderately but significantly reduced in all four CD4+ subsets of Type 1 diabetes patients.

Material for sequencing was central memory CD4+ T cells from blood. This sequence joins TRBV6-6 and TRBJ2-5; 9 nucleotides line up with TRBD1. The receptor was derived from a young man with type 1 diabetes. CDR3 sequence (DNA): TGTGCCAGCAGTCCATGGACAGGGGAACAAGAGACCCAGTACTTC. It is translated as CASSPWTGEQETQYF.